These 13 T cell receptor beta chains were sequenced from one sample in a study of OX40 agonist ivuxolimab in advanced cancers. The repertoire was sequenced with immunoSEQ multiplex PCR; TCRdb's copy has only in-frame clones and lacks some. The sample includes tens of thousands of clones, approximately 94% of them seen just once. The sequencing here drew on CD4+ or CD8+ T cells sorted from blood, taken in a trial of the OX40 agonist ivuxolimab. The receptor set was obtained from an adult with an advanced solid tumor such as melanoma, head and neck, liver or kidney cancer.

The chain links TRBV5-6 to TRBJ2-7; the D gene is possibly TRBD2 (6 bases). The V gene's germline CDR1 is SGHDT and CDR2 YYEEEE. V was cut by 3 bases and J by 4 bases, with 14 bases left in between. The CDR3 runs 14 residues. The CDR3 sequence is CASSWSASGYEQYF. The CDR3 coding sequence is TGTGCCAGCAGCTGGTCGGCCAGCGGGTACGAGCAGTACTTC.

The chain uses TRBV27 and TRBJ2-3, with a possible D match to TRBD2 (6 bases). The CDR3 is made up of 14 amino acids. Germline lookup yields CDR1 MNHEY and CDR2 SMNVEV (reference sequence). V shed 6 bases and J shed 4 bases, with 14 bases lying between them. CDR3 sequence (DNA): TGTGCCAGCAGCCCGGGGGATTCGCCAGATACGCAGTATTTT. This sequence encodes CASSPGDSPDTQYF.

V gene TRBV27 combines with J gene TRBJ2-6; no definite D call. Germline assignment: CDR1 MNHEY and CDR2 SMNVEV (reference sequence). V was clipped by 5 bases and J by 0 bases, with 11 bases between them. The length of the CDR3 is 16 residues. The CDR3 protein is CASSPLQISGANVLTF. The CDR3 region has the DNA TGTGCCAGCAGTCCCCTCCAGATCTCTGGGGCCAACGTCCTGACTTTC.

This clone is a singleton in its sample. V usage is TRBV28 and J usage is TRBJ2-5; D perhaps matches TRBD1 (6 bases). V lost 2 bases to trimming and J lost 2 bases, with 9 bases between them. From germline, CDR1 is MDHEN and CDR2 SYDVKM. This CDR3 region has 14 residues. This chain's CDR3 is CASSLPQGQETQYF. The DNA of the CDR3 is TGTGCCAGCAGTTTACCCCAGGGGCAAGAGACCCAGTACTTC.

The genes are TRBV5-6 and TRBJ2-7; D gene ambiguous. In germline, CDR1 is SGHDT, CDR2 YYEEEE. The CDR3 spans 15 residues. Trimming took 4 bases from V and 4 from J, leaving 18 bases between them. The CDR3 is CASSTRPLPPYEQYF. DNA of the CDR3: TGTGCCAGCAGCACCCGACCCCTACCGCCTTACGAGCAGTACTTC.

The V call is TRBV28, the J call TRBJ1-4; TRBD1 aligns across 7 bases. Per the germline V gene, CDR1 is MDHEN and CDR2 is SYDVKM. The CDR3 spans 15 residues. V lost 6 bases and J lost 7; bases outside the gene matches: 11. The chain's CDR3 is CASSPNKGTVEKLFF. The CDR3 coding sequence is TGTGCCAGCAGCCCGAATAAAGGGACAGTTGAAAAACTGTTTTTT.

The V and J genes are TRBV28 and TRBJ2-7; 8 bases align to TRBD1. V lost 8 bases and J lost 1; bases outside the gene matches: 7. This CDR3 has 14 residues. Germline CDR1 MDHEN, CDR2 SYDVKM. The CDR3 DNA is TGTGCCAGCTGGGGACAGGACGGATCCTACGAGCAGTACTTC. As protein: CASWGQDGSYEQYF.

The rearrangement links TRBV29-1 to TRBJ1-5; D may be TRBD1 (6 bases). The CDR3 sequence is 13 residues long. Germline lookup yields CDR1 SQVTM and CDR2 ANQGSEA. V was pared by 4 bases and J by 4 bases, with 11 bases between. The CDR3 sequence is CSVAGGLNQPQHF. As DNA, the CDR3 is TGCAGCGTTGCCGGGGGGCTAAATCAGCCCCAGCATTTT.

The chain joins TRBV19 to TRBJ1-4; 12 positions agree with TRBD1. CDR3 size: 17 residues. J lost 2 bases, V lost 3 bases, and 4 bases had no gene match. In germline, CDR1 is LNHDA, CDR2 SQIVND (reference sequence). In DNA form, the CDR3 reads TGTGCCAGTAGTATCAAGGGACAGGGGGCGACTAATGAAAAACTGTTTTTT. This gives the protein CASSIKGQGATNEKLFF.

The chain combines TRBV7-9 with TRBJ2-3; no definite D call. CDR3 size: 12 residues. Trimming took off 7 bases at V and 1 base at J, with 6 bases between the two ends. Germline CDR1 is SEHNR and CDR2 is FQNEAQ (reference sequence). The CDR3 spells CASTTGTDTQYF. For the CDR3, the DNA is TGTGCCAGCACCACAGGCACAGATACGCAGTATTTT.

The V gene is TRBV5-1, the J gene TRBJ1-1; D is possibly TRBD1 (6 bases). The CDR3 length is 17 residues. Germline V CDR1 and CDR2: SGHRS, YFSETQ. V was trimmed by 4 bases and J by 0 bases, leaving 19 bases between them. Here the CDR3 reads CASSPLPGTTMNTEAFF. The CDR3 DNA follows: TGCGCCAGCAGCCCCCTTCCTGGGACAACTATGAACACTGAAGCTTTCTTT.

This clone was seen a single time. V usage is TRBV5-8 and J usage is TRBJ2-3; 8 bases match TRBD2. CDR1 SGHTS and CDR2 YDEGEE come from the germline V gene. The CDR3 consists of 16 residues. J gave up 2 bases and V 0 bases, and 5 bases lay outside the gene matches. Here the CDR3 DNA reads TGTGCCAGCAGCTTGGGGGTTAGCGGGAACACAGATACGCAGTATTTT. It yields the protein CASSLGVSGNTDTQYF.

This rearrangement joins TRBV11-3 to TRBJ2-1; no clear D. V dropped 4 bases and J dropped 7 bases, with 11 bases sitting between them. The CDR3 is 13 amino acids. CDR1 and CDR2 (germline): SGHNT, YENEEA. The CDR3 sequence: CASSSASWNEQFF. The CDR3 DNA reads as TGTGCCAGCAGCTCGGCCTCTTGGAATGAGCAGTTCTTC.